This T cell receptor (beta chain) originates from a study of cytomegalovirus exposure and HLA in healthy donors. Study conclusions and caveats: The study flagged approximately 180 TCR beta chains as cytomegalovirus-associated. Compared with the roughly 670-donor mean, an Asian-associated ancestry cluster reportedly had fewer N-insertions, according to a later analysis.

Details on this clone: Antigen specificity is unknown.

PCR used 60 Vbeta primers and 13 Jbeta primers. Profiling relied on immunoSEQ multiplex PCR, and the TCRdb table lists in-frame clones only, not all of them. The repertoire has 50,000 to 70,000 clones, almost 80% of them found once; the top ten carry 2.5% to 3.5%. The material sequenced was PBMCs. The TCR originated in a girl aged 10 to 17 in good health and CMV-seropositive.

CDR3 protein: CASSHTQIAGGLHNEQFF. The CDR3 DNA is TGTGCCAGCAGTCACACCCAGATAGCGGGGGGACTCCACAATGAGCAGTTCTTC. The chain couples TRBV6-4 to TRBJ2-1; 10 bases agree with TRBD2. The CDR3 has 18 residues. The V segment lost 5 bases and the J segment 5 bases; nucleotides outside the gene matches: 15. Germline V gene lookup returns CDR1 MRHNA and CDR2 SNTAGT.